The 8 T cell receptor beta chains reported below all come from one sample, sequenced in a study of cytomegalovirus exposure and HLA in healthy donors. 60 Vbeta and 13 Jbeta primers were used in PCR. Here immunoSEQ multiplex PCR was the method, and the copy in TCRdb shows in-frame clones only, minus some. The table lists 40,000 to 50,000 clones. The sequencing sample was made of PBMCs. The receptor source for this set is a woman aged 40 to 50 in good health and CMV-seronegative.

This rearrangement joins TRBV11-2 to TRBJ1-5; D might be TRBD1 (6 bases). Trimming left V 1 base short and J 7 bases short, with 11 bases between. Per the germline V gene, CDR1 is SGHAT and CDR2 is FQNNGV. This CDR3 has 14 residues. The CDR3 reads CASSLAAGDQPQHF. CDR3 nucleotides: TGTGCCAGCAGCTTAGCGGCAGGGGACCAGCCCCAGCATTTT.

The chain carries TRBV29-1 and TRBJ1-1, with 10 bases fitting TRBD1. Germline V gene sequence: CDR1 SQVTM, CDR2 ANQGSEA. There are 16 residues in the CDR3. V lost 6 bases to trimming and J lost 7 bases; unmatched junction nucleotides: 17. The CDR3 loop is CSVGSVPGQGPGEAFF. The CDR3 DNA follows: TGCAGCGTGGGATCCGTTCCGGGACAGGGGCCTGGTGAAGCTTTCTTT.

This chain links TRBV5-4 with TRBJ2-7; 9 positions agree with TRBD1. The CDR3 loop spans 13 amino acids. CDR1 SGHNT and CDR2 YYREEE come from the germline V gene (reference sequence). The V and J ends lost 4 bases and 7 bases, in that order; junction bases with no gene match: 6. CDR3 DNA: TGTGCCAGCAGCCCGGGACAGGGTGGGGAGCAGTACTTC. This translates into CASSPGQGGEQYF.

The chain joins TRBV7-9 to TRBJ2-7, with 10 nucleotides matching TRBD1. This CDR3 spans 16 amino acids. V lost 1 base to trimming and J lost 2 bases; unmatched junction nucleotides: 5. Germline loops: CDR1 SEHNR, CDR2 FQNEAQ (reference sequence). CDR3 nucleotides: TGTGCCAGCAGCTTAGACCCGGGACAGGGGACCTACGAGCAGTACTTC. Its protein is CASSLDPGQGTYEQYF.

The chain employs TRBV5-1 and TRBJ2-7; D is ambiguous. The length of the CDR3 is 15 residues. Germline V CDR1 and CDR2: SGHRS, YFSETQ. V was pared by 0 bases and J by 0 bases, with 10 bases between. The CDR3 DNA reads TGCGCCAGCAGCTTGGATGCAGGTAGCTCCTACGAGCAGTACTTC. Encoded protein: CASSLDAGSSYEQYF.

The rearrangement links TRBV30 to TRBJ2-5; TRBD1 matches 7 bases. The germline V gene encodes CDR1 GTSNPN and CDR2 SVGIG (reference sequence). CDR3 size: 16 residues. V lost 3 bases and J lost 3; bases outside the gene matches: 13. CDR3 nucleotides: TGTGCCTGGAGCCTCCGGGACAGCATCCGGAAAGAGACCCAGTACTTC. Protein: CAWSLRDSIRKETQYF.

The genes are TRBV4-2 and TRBJ2-1; 10 bases agree with TRBD2. This CDR3 has 14 residues. From germline, CDR1 is LGHNA and CDR2 YNFKEQ. Trimming cost V 4 bases and J 10 bases; bases outside gene matches: 7. In nucleotides, the CDR3 is TGTGCCAGCAGCCTTAGCGGGGGGCTCGAGGAGCAGTTCTTC. It codes for CASSLSGGLEEQFF.

V gene TRBV6-5 combines with J gene TRBJ2-7, with a tentative D call TRBD1 (5 bases). The CDR3 has 15 amino acids. CDR1 and CDR2 (germline): MNHEY, SVGAGI. Trimming removed 2 bases at V and 1 base at J, with 12 bases between. This CDR3 reads CASSYRDSGSYEQYF. CDR3 DNA: TGTGCCAGCAGTTACAGAGACAGTGGTTCCTACGAGCAGTACTTC.